The 18 T cell receptor beta chains in this list originate from one sample, sequenced in a study of identical twins. Each CDR3 protein gets one entry after TCRdb re-called the 5' RACE reads with MiXCR. The data contain approximately 890,000 distinct CDR3 sequences, over 9% of them singletons. In addition, the sample was reused for a study of yellow fever vaccine responses in identical twins.

Sequenced input: PBMCs. These receptor sequences come from a woman aged 18-29 years in good health.

This chain joins TRBV24-1 and TRBJ2-3; D gene ambiguous. CDR3 length equals 14 residues. CDR1 KGHDR and CDR2 SFDVKD come from the germline V gene. Trimming cost V 4 bases and J 2 bases, with 9 bases left between them. DNA of the CDR3: TGTGCCACCAGTGACTCAGACCTCACAGATACGCAGTATTTT. This encodes CATSDSDLTDTQYF.

This chain connects TRBV9 to TRBJ2-1; 9 positions match TRBD2. With V trimmed by 0 bases and J by 4 bases, 11 bases remained unmatched. This CDR3 contains 18 residues. Germline V gene data show CDR1 as SGDLS and CDR2 as YYNGEE. CDR3 sequence (DNA): TGTGCCAGCAGCGTAGGTAGCGGGAGTCTATCGGGATACAATGAGCAGTTCTTC. It yields the protein CASSVGSGSLSGYNEQFF.

The V gene is TRBV4-1, the J gene TRBJ2-1; tentative D call: TRBD1 (6 bases). The V and J ends lost 5 bases and 4 bases respectively, with 18 bases between them. Germline lookup yields CDR1 MGHRA and CDR2 YSYEKL. The CDR3 length is 16 residues. CDR3 nucleotide sequence: TGCGCCAGCAGCACTACCTTAAGGGGACAATACAATGAGCAGTTCTTC. Residues: CASSTTLRGQYNEQFF.

This clonotype appeared a few times. This sequence joins TRBV6-2 or TRBV6-3 and TRBJ2-1; D uncertain. This CDR3 has 13 amino acids. Trimming stripped 5 bases from V and 10 bases from J, with 15 bases between. Germline V lookup: CDR1 MNHEY, CDR2 SVGEGT. This chain's CDR3 is CASSPRINWEQFF. CDR3 DNA: TGTGCCAGCAGTCCCCGCATCAACTGGGAGCAGTTCTTC.

The CDR3 coding sequence is TGTGCCAGCAGTGAAGGGTGGGGGACCTATGGCTACACCTTC. Translating gives CASSEGWGTYGYTF. The chain combines TRBV6-1 with TRBJ1-2, with D tentatively TRBD1 (5 bases). This CDR3 has 14 residues. V lost 1 base, J lost 4 bases, and 10 bases lay in between. CDR1 and CDR2 (germline): MNHNS, SASEGT.

This chain links TRBV11-3 with TRBJ2-7; 7 bases agree with TRBD2. CDR3 length equals 14 residues. The junction had 8 bases not matched to a gene; V was cut back by 6 bases and J by 3 bases. The V gene's germline CDR1 is SGHNT and CDR2 YENEEA. The CDR3 DNA is TGTGCCAGCAGGCTGGGGCGGGAGAACTACGAGCAGTACTTC. Translated, it gives CASRLGRENYEQYF.

This clonotype came up many times. The chain links TRBV20-1 to TRBJ2-1; 12 nucleotides align to TRBD2. The CDR3 spans 15 residues. After removal of 3 bases from V and 4 bases from J, the junction contained 4 bases not matched to a gene. Germline-derived CDR1 and CDR2 are DFQATT and SNEGSKA (reference sequence). The CDR3 sequence is CSASPGLAGYNEQFF. In DNA, the CDR3 is TGCAGTGCTAGTCCTGGACTAGCGGGGTACAATGAGCAGTTCTTC.

Only a few counts were recorded for this clonotype. J is TRBJ1-2 and V is TRBV6-1; D perhaps matches TRBD1 (5 bases). CDR3 size: 13 residues. V gave up 3 bases and J gave up 8 bases, with 13 bases separating them. Germline CDR1 is MNHNS and CDR2 is SASEGT. CDR3 sequence reads: CASSDRTPGGYTF. Written as DNA, the CDR3 is TGTGCCAGCAGTGACCGTACACCAGGGGGCTACACCTTC.

This chain links TRBV12-3 or TRBV12-4 with TRBJ2-2; the match to TRBD2 covers 7 bases. CDR3 length equals 14 residues. Germline trimming cut 6 bases from V and 5 bases from J; bases unmatched to any gene: 6. The CDR3 DNA reads TGTGCCAGCAGAGGGACGGGGGGAACCGGGGAGCTGTTTTTT. It yields the protein CASRGTGGTGELFF.

This clonotype was counted only a few times. This chain uses TRBV7-9 with TRBJ2-1, with TRBD1 matching 10 bases. V shed 5 bases, J shed 5 bases, and the junction held 6 bases outside the gene matches. This CDR3 contains 15 residues. From germline, CDR1 is SEHNR and CDR2 FQNEAQ (reference sequence). Here the CDR3 reads CASSIRDRGDNEQFF. The CDR3 DNA reads TGTGCCAGCAGCATCCGGGACAGGGGTGACAATGAGCAGTTCTTC.

V is TRBV19 and J is TRBJ2-6; 8 nucleotides agree with TRBD1. Per germline, CDR1 LNHDA and CDR2 SQIVND (reference sequence). Trimming at V came to 7 bases and at J to 0 bases, leaving 14 bases not matched to a gene. The CDR3 consists of 19 residues. The CDR3 sequence is CASTLTGAFAASGANVLTF. DNA for the CDR3: TGTGCCAGTACCCTGACAGGGGCGTTTGCCGCCTCTGGGGCCAACGTCCTGACTTTC. Supplemented by reference TRBV19 and TRBJ2-6, the full variable domain reads DGGITQSPKYLFRKEGQNVTLSCEQNLNHDAMYWYRQDPGQGLRLIYYSQIVNDFQKGDIAEGYSVSREKKESFPLTVTSAQKNPTAFYLCASTLTGAFAASGANVLTFGAGSRLTVL.

The chain recombines TRBV12-3 or TRBV12-4 with TRBJ2-6, with D perhaps TRBD1 (6 bases). Trimming removed 7 bases from V and 1 base from J, with 14 bases in between. The CDR3 contains 16 residues. CDR3 region: CASTLGQGSGANVLTF. In DNA, the CDR3 is TGTGCCAGCACCCTAGGTCAGGGGTCTGGGGCCAACGTCCTGACTTTC.

V and J are TRBV27 and TRBJ2-2; D remains ambiguous. V was shortened by 2 bases and J by 3 bases, with 7 bases between the two germline ends. The CDR3 extends over 14 amino acids. Germline CDR1 MNHEY, CDR2 SMNVEV (reference sequence). CDR3 bases: TGTGCCAGCAGTTTAAGGGTTTACACCGGGGAGCTGTTTTTT. Encoded protein: CASSLRVYTGELFF.

The J gene is TRBJ2-7, the V gene TRBV28, with 10 nucleotides matching TRBD2. The CDR3 contains 16 residues. CDR1 and CDR2 from the germline V gene are MDHEN and SYDVKM. The V gene end was trimmed by 5 bases and the J gene end by 0 bases; junction bases not matched to a gene: 7. The CDR3 region is CASSPSGTSVSYEQYF. The CDR3, as DNA: TGTGCCAGCAGTCCCTCCGGGACTAGCGTCTCCTACGAGCAGTACTTC.

This rearrangement joins TRBV2 to TRBJ2-3; D is unclear. Between the trimmed V and J ends, which lost 7 bases and 0 bases, there was a span of 23 bases. CDR3 length: 18 amino acids. Germline V gene lookup returns CDR1 SNHLY and CDR2 FYNNEI. The CDR3 region is CASIGLRSADTSTDTQYF. The CDR3 region has the DNA TGTGCCAGCATTGGGTTGCGATCCGCGGATACTAGCACAGATACGCAGTATTTT.

The chain uses TRBV20-1 and TRBJ2-3; the D is unclear. Deletions cut 3 bases from V and 6 bases from J, with 10 bases between. Germline-derived CDR1 and CDR2 are DFQATT and SNEGSKA (reference sequence). This CDR3 region has 12 residues. The CDR3 DNA reads TGCAGTGCTAGGGAAGGGTCGGATACGCAGTATTTT. Amino acid sequence: CSAREGSDTQYF.

Only a few counts were recorded for this clonotype. The rearrangement joins TRBV5-1 to TRBJ2-7; no clear D gene. The V end lost 2 bases, the J end lost 4 bases, and 22 bases lay between the germline ends. The CDR3 length is 17 residues. Per germline, CDR1 SGHRS and CDR2 YFSETQ. CDR3: CASSFGPPFAQWYEQYV. In DNA form, the CDR3 reads TGCGCCAGCAGCTTTGGCCCCCCTTTCGCCCAGTGGTACGAGCAGTACGTC.

At least ten counts were recorded for this clonotype. The DNA for the CDR3 is TGCGCCAGCAGCTTGTTGGCGGGAGAAACCTACGAGCAGTACTTC. Protein product: CASSLLAGETYEQYF. The chain has TRBV5-1 and TRBJ2-7, with 7 bases identical to TRBD2. Germline V gene sequence: CDR1 SGHRS, CDR2 YFSETQ. The V gene end was trimmed by 1 base and the J gene end by 2 bases; junction bases not matched to a gene: 6. The CDR3 covers 15 residues.